The 8 T cell receptor beta chains reported below all come from one sample, sequenced in a study of blood T cells in healthy people across ages. The second PCR ran roughly 7 to 12 cycles with a sample-barcoded 5' primer and J-beta primers. TCRdb redid the calling of the 5' RACE reads with MiXCR, one entry per CDR3 protein. The sample holds around 970,000 distinct CDR3 sequences, roughly half seen once. Sequencing was carried out using blood. Receptors originate from a woman aged 55-70 years in good health.

J is TRBJ2-1 and V is TRBV20-1; D is unresolved. V shed 0 bases and J shed 6 bases, with 9 bases lying between them. The CDR3 has 13 residues. The germline V gene has CDR1 DFQATT and CDR2 SNEGSKA (reference sequence). The CDR3 sequence: CSARDGRGNEQFF. CDR3 DNA sequence: TGCAGTGCTAGAGATGGAAGAGGCAATGAGCAGTTCTTC.

The chain's CDR3 is CASSFGLAGSGTDTQYF. CDR3 sequence (DNA): TGTGCCAGCAGTTTCGGTCTAGCGGGATCGGGCACAGATACGCAGTATTTT. V gene TRBV28 combines with J gene TRBJ2-3; 9 nucleotides agree with TRBD2. V trimming: 3 bases; J trimming: 1 base; junction bases outside the gene matches: 8. Germline CDR1 reads MDHEN; CDR2 reads SYDVKM. The CDR3 length is 17 residues.

This clonotype was counted between two and nine times. The V call is TRBV12-3 or TRBV12-4, the J call TRBJ2-1; 8 nucleotides align to TRBD2. After removal of 10 bases from V and 5 bases from J, the junction contained 10 bases not matched to a gene. The CDR3 is made up of 14 amino acids. CDR3 loop: CATSPGLGNNEQFF. CDR3 in DNA: TGTGCCACCTCACCGGGACTAGGGAACAATGAGCAGTTCTTC.

The chain is built from TRBV6-2 or TRBV6-3 and TRBJ2-1; 8 positions match TRBD2. V lost 6 bases to trimming and J lost 7 bases; unmatched junction nucleotides: 8. This CDR3 has 14 amino acids. Germline V gives CDR1 MNHEY, CDR2 SVGEGT. The CDR3 spells CASSRGTSLNEQFF. The CDR3 DNA reads TGTGCCAGCAGCCGGGGGACTAGTCTTAATGAGCAGTTCTTC.

The genes are TRBV25-1 and TRBJ2-7; 10 bases line up with TRBD1. The CDR3 contains 16 residues. Trimming cost V 0 bases and J 5 bases; bases outside gene matches: 7. Germline V CDR1 and CDR2: MGHDK, SYGVNS. The DNA of the CDR3 is TGTGCCAGCAGTGAATATGGTGGGACAGGGGACCACGAGCAGTACTTC. Translated, it gives CASSEYGGTGDHEQYF.

On this clonotype: The junction departs from germline at one end; a sequencing error may be responsible. The chain carries TRBV20-1 and TRBJ2-7; 7 bases are shared with TRBD2. Germline lookup yields CDR1 DFQATT and CDR2 SNEGSKA (reference sequence). CDR3 length equals 14 residues. The CDR3 bases are TGCAGTGCTTTGCGTGGCGGGAGCACCTACGAGCAGTATTTC. It encodes CSALRGGSTYEQYF.

The sample holds a few counts of this clonotype. The chain combines TRBV5-1 with TRBJ2-5; D perhaps matches TRBD1 (6 bases). V lost 7 bases, J lost 2 bases, and 15 bases lay in between. CDR1 and CDR2 from the germline V gene are SGHRS and YFSETQ. This CDR3 comprises 14 residues. The CDR3 nucleotides are TGCGCCAGCGCCGGACAGCCAGCACAAGAGACCCAGTACTTC. Translated, it gives CASAGQPAQETQYF.

The gene calls are TRBV6-1 and TRBJ2-3; 7 bases match TRBD1. This CDR3 is built from 17 residues. V was pared by 6 bases and J by 4 bases, with 16 bases of the junction left unmatched. Germline loops: CDR1 MNHNS, CDR2 SASEGT. DNA for the CDR3: TGTGCCAGCAGGAAAAGCCCCGGACAGGAAGTTGCAGATACGCAGTATTTT. This codes for CASRKSPGQEVADTQYF.